The 19 T cell receptor beta chains below were found in one sample sequenced in a study of monozygotic twins with inflammatory bowel disease. TCRdb reprocessed the 5' RACE reads and stores each CDR3 protein as one record, lacking DNA. The data include hundreds of thousands of distinct CDR3 sequences; the top ten clones carry 5.6%. Sequencing was carried out using blood. The receptor set was obtained from a human donor with ulcerative colitis or Crohn's disease, or a healthy co-twin of an affected twin (not recorded which).

This chain links TRBV6-5 with TRBJ2-3; as DNA is missing, the TRBD1 call by TCRdb cannot be tested. The CDR3 runs 17 residues. The germline V gene has CDR1 MNHEY and CDR2 SVGAGI. This CDR3 reads CASSYLRRGQGTDTQYF.

The V call is TRBV7-2, the J call TRBJ1-1. In germline, CDR1 is SGHTA, CDR2 FQGNSA. This CDR3 has 14 amino acids. The CDR3 sequence: CASSLANRNTEAFF.

The chain recombines TRBV5-1 with TRBJ1-5; TCRdb's assignment of TRBD1 cannot be checked, as there is no DNA. This CDR3 contains 14 residues. Germline loops: CDR1 SGHRS, CDR2 YFSETQ. The CDR3 sequence is CASSLFQGGQPQHF.

This chain links TRBV4-3 with TRBJ1-5; TCRdb calls TRBD1, which cannot be checked without DNA. The CDR3 has 14 residues. Germline V gives CDR1 LGHNA, CDR2 YSLEER. The CDR3 protein is CASSQAQGGQPQHF.

V and J are TRBV12-3 or TRBV12-4 and TRBJ2-2; TCRdb's assignment of TRBD1 cannot be checked, as there is no DNA. CDR3 length: 15 residues. The CDR3 spells CASSFDRMITGELFF.

The CDR3 spells CASSGRTDLVNEQFF. The chain links TRBV5-1 to TRBJ2-1; the D call from TCRdb, TRBD1, cannot be confirmed without DNA. The CDR3 is 15 amino acids. CDR1 and CDR2 (germline): SGHRS, YFSETQ.

The chain uses TRBV21-1 and TRBJ2-2; TCRdb proposes TRBD1, but this gene call is untestable without DNA. TRBV21-1 is shown as a pseudogene. There are 16 residues in the CDR3. The chain's CDR3 is CASSKFKQGGAGELFF.

The V gene is TRBV6-2 or TRBV6-3, the J gene TRBJ1-5. The CDR3 consists of 14 residues. Germline CDR1 and CDR2: MNHEY and SVGEGT. The CDR3 loop reads CASRAGVVRQPQHF.

This chain links TRBV12-3 or TRBV12-4 with TRBJ2-6. This CDR3 region has 15 residues. CDR3 amino acids: CASSWKTSGANVLTF.

V is TRBV7-2 and J is TRBJ2-7; TCRdb outputs TRBD1, but without DNA this stays unchecked. Germline loops: CDR1 SGHTA, CDR2 FQGNSA. CDR3 length equals 15 residues. The CDR3 is CASSRRGTGDHEQYF. The full variable domain, rest sourced from reference TRBV7-2 and TRBJ2-7, is GAGVSQSPSNKVTEKGKDVELRCDPISGHTALYWYRQSLGQGLEFLIYFQGNSAPDKSGLPSDRFSAERTGGSVSTLTIQRTQQEDSAVYLCASSRRGTGDHEQYFGPGTRLTVT.

The chain carries TRBV5-1 and TRBJ2-7; TCRdb's D call of TRBD2 is untestable without DNA. The germline CDR1 and CDR2 sequences are SGHRS and YFSETQ. The CDR3 consists of 16 residues. The CDR3 sequence: CASSSSTSGGFYEQYF.

This sequence joins TRBV9 and TRBJ2-1; lacking DNA, the TRBD1 call made by TCRdb goes unchecked. This CDR3 is 19 amino acids long. Germline lookup yields CDR1 SGDLS and CDR2 YYNGEE. CDR3: CASSVAHQGLSKVYNEQFF.

The chain employs TRBV15 and TRBJ1-5. There are 14 residues in the CDR3. From germline, CDR1 is LNHNV and CDR2 YYDKDF (reference sequence). CDR3 protein: CATSRDIEDQPQHF.

The rearrangement uses TRBV20-1 and TRBJ1-5; the D gene TCRdb calls, TRBD1, cannot be checked with no DNA. The germline gives CDR1 DFQATT, CDR2 SNEGSKA (reference sequence). The CDR3 is 15 amino acids. CDR3 region: CSTIISQGLYQPQHF.

The gene calls are TRBV6-5 and TRBJ1-5; the D gene TCRdb calls, TRBD1, cannot be checked with no DNA. In germline, CDR1 is MNHEY, CDR2 SVGAGI. The CDR3 has 17 amino acids. The CDR3 spells CASSSLPGRSSNQPQHF.

The chain is built from TRBV5-1 and TRBJ2-5; TCRdb returns TRBD2, unconfirmable since there is no DNA. CDR3 length: 16 residues. CDR1 and CDR2 from the germline V gene are SGHRS and YFSETQ. CDR3 amino acids: CASSFPGLAGRGAQYF. Complete variable domain (other parts from reference TRBV5-1 and TRBJ2-5): KAGVTQTPRYLIKTRGQQVTLSCSPISGHRSVSWYQQTPGQGLQFLFEYFSETQRNKGNFPGRFSGRQFSNSRSEMNVSTLELGDSALYLCASSFPGLAGRGAQYFGPGTRLLVL.

The chain recombines TRBV7-2 with TRBJ2-7. The germline CDR1 and CDR2 sequences are SGHTA and FQGNSA. The CDR3 has 12 residues. CDR3 loop: CASSLRIYEQYF.

The chain employs TRBV28 and TRBJ2-1; TCRdb's assignment of TRBD2 cannot be checked, as there is no DNA. CDR1 MDHEN and CDR2 SYDVKM come from the germline V gene. CDR3 length: 13 residues. This CDR3 is CASRGTPHGEQFF.

This rearrangement joins TRBV4-2 to TRBJ2-3. The CDR3 consists of 15 residues. Looked up from germline, CDR1 is LGHNA and CDR2 is YNFKEQ. This CDR3 is CASSQALRSPDTQYF.